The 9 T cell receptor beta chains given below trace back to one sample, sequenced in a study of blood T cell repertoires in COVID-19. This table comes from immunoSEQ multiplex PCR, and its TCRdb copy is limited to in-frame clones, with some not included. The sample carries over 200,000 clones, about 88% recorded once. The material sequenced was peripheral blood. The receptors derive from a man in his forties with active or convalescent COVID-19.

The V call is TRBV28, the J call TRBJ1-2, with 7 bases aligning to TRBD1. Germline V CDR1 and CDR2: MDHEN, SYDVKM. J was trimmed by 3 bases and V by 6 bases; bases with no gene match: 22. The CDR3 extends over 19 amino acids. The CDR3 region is CASSPPVGIGRGWYYGYTF. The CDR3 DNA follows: TGTGCCAGCAGCCCACCCGTGGGCATAGGCAGGGGGTGGTACTATGGCTACACCTTC.

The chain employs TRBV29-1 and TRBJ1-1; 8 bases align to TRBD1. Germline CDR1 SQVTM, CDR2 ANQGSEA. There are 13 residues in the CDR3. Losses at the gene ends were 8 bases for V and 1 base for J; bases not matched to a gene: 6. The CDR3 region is CSFLQGGNTEAFF. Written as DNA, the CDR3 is TGCAGCTTTTTACAGGGGGGGAACACTGAAGCTTTCTTT.

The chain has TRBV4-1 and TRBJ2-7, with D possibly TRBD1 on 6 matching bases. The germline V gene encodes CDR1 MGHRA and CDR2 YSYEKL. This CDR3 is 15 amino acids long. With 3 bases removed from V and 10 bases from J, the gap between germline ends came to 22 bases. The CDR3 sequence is CASSQERGTPWVQYF. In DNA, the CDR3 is TGCGCCAGCAGCCAGGAGAGGGGGACCCCGTGGGTACAGTACTTC.

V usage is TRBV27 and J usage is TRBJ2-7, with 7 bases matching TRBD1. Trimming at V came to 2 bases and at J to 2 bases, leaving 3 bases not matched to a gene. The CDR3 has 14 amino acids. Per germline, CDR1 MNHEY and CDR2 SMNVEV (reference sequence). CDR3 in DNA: TGTGCCAGCAGTTTAACAGGGGCGGCCTACGAGCAGTACTTC. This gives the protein CASSLTGAAYEQYF.

The CDR3 DNA reads as TGTGCCAGCAGTCCTAGGGGACAAGGGATTTTAGACTACGAGCAGTACTTC. It codes for CASSPRGQGILDYEQYF. The chain carries TRBV3-1 (or the pseudogene TRBV3-2) and TRBJ2-7; a weak D match, TRBD1 (6 bases). This CDR3 spans 17 amino acids. Germline-derived CDR1 and CDR2 are LGHDT and YNNKEL (reference sequence). V was clipped by 6 bases and J by 3 bases, with 24 bases between them.

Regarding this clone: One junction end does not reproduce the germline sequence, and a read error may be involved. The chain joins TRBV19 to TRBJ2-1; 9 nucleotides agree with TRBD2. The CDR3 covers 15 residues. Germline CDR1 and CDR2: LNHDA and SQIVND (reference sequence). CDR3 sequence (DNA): TGTGCCAGTAGTATCTGGGCGGGAGGGGACAATGGGCAGTTCTTC. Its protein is CASSIWAGGDNGQFF.

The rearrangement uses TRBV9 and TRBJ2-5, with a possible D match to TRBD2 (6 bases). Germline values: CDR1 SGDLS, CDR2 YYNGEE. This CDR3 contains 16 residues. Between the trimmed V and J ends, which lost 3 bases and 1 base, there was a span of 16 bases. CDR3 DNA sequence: TGTGCCAGCAGCGCCCACGGGGGTGAAGGCCAAGAGACCCAGTACTTC. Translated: CASSAHGGEGQETQYF.

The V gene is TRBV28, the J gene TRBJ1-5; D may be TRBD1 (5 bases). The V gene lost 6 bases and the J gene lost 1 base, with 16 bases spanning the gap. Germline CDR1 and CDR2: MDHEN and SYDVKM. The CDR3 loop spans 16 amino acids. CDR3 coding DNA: TGTGCCAGCAGCCCCTGGCCGACAGAAAGCAATCAGCCCCAGCATTTT. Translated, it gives CASSPWPTESNQPQHF.

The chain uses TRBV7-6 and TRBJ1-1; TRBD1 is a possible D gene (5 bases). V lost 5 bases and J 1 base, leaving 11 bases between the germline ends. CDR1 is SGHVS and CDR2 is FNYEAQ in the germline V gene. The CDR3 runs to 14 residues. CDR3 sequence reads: CASSPGGRNTEAFF. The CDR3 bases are TGTGCCAGCAGCCCCGGGGGGAGGAACACTGAAGCTTTCTTT. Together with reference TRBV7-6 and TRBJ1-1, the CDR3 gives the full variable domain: GAGVSQSPRYKVTKRGQDVALRCDPISGHVSLYWYRQALGQGPEFLTYFNYEAQQDKSGLPNDRFSAERPEGSISTLTIQRTEQRDSAMYRCASSPGGRNTEAFFGQGTRLTVV.